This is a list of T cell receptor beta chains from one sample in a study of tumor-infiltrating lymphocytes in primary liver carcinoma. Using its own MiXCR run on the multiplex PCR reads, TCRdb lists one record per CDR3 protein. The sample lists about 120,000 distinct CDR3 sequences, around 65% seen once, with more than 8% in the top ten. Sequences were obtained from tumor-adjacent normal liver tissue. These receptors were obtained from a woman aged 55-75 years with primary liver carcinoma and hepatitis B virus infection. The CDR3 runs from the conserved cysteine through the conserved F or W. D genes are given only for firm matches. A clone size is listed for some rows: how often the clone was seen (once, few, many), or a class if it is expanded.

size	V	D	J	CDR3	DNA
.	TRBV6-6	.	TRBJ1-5	CAGKSGDPQPQHF	TGTGCCGGGAAGTCCGGGGACCCTCAGCCCCAGCATTTT
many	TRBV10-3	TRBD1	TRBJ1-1	CAIRGQGADTEAFF	TGTGCCATCAGGGGACAGGGGGCCGACACTGAAGCTTTCTTT
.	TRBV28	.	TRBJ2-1	CASSAPLCGNEQFF	TGTGCCAGCAGTGCCCCGTTGTGTGGCAATGAGCAGTTCTTC
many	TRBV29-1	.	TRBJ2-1	CSAVAAAAGFSEQFF	TGCAGCGCTGTGGCCGCGGCGGCAGGGTTCAGTGAGCAGTTCTTC
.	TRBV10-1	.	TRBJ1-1	CVSSPGRNGNTEAFF	TGCGTCAGCAGCCCGGGACGGAACGGCAACACTGAAGCTTTCTTT
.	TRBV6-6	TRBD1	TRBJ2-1	CASHSTGGSYNEQFF	TGTGCCAGCCACTCGACAGGGGGTTCCTACAATGAGCAGTTCTTC
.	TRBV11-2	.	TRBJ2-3	CASSLLEGASTYTQYF	TGTGCCAGCAGCTTATTGGAGGGGGCTTCCACATATACGCAGTATTTT
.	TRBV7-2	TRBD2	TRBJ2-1	CASGLEGTSGRNEQFF	TGTGCCAGCGGCTTAGAAGGGACTAGCGGGAGGAATGAGCAGTTCTTC
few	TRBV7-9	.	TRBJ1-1	CASSHGQYTEAFF	TGTGCCAGCAGCCACGGACAGTACACTGAAGCTTTCTTT
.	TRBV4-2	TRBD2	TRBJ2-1	CASRQGPGLAAIEQFF	TGTGCCAGCAGGCAAGGACCGGGACTAGCAGCCATAGAACAGTTCTTC
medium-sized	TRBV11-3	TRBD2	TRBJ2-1	CASSLLAGDYNEQFF	TGTGCCAGCAGCTTACTAGCGGGGGATTACAATGAGCAGTTCTTC
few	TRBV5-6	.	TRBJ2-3	CASSLRADTQYF	TGTGCCAGCAGCTTGAGGGCAGATACGCAGTATTTT
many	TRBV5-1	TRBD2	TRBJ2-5	CASQSGGQETQYF	TGCGCCAGCCAGTCCGGGGGGCAAGAGACCCAGTACTTC
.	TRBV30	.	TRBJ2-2	CAWWVGWLTGELFF	TGTGCCTGGTGGGTAGGATGGTTGACCGGGGAACTGTTTTTT
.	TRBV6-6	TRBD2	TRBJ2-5	CATRVGRRGYQETRYF	TGTGCCACCCGTGTCGGGAGGAGAGGTTACCAAGAGACCCGGTACTTC
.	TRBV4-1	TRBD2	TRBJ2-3	CASSQVTSATSTDTQYF	TGCGCCAGCAGCCAAGTGACTAGCGCTACTAGCACAGATACGCAGTATTTT
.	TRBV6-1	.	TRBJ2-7	CASCENSYEQYF	TGTGCCAGCTGCGAGAACTCCTACGAACAGTACTTC
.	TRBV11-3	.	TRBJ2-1	CACSLGVGSENEQFF	TGTGCCTGCAGTTTAGGGGTCGGGAGTGAGAATGAGCAGTTCTTC
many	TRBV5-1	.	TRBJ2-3	CASSLGGATDTQYF	TGCGCCAGCAGCTTGGGGGGTGCCACAGATACGCAGTATTTT
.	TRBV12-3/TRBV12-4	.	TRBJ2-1	CASSDGRGHNEQFF	TGTGCCAGCAGCGACGGACGGGGTCACAATGAGCAGTTCTTC
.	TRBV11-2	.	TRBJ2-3	CASSREITRGTDTQYF	TGTGCCAGCAGTCGCGAGATTACTCGCGGCACAGATACGCAGTATTTT
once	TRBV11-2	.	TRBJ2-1	CASRALGIVVNHEQFF	TGTGCCAGCAGAGCCCTCGGGATAGTGGTCAACCATGAGCAGTTCTTC
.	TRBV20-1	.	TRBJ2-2	CTYGELFF	TGCACTTACGGGGAGCTGTTTTTT
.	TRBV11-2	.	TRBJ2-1	CVSSIGFLAYYNEQFF	TGTGTCAGCAGTATAGGTTTTCTAGCGTACTACAATGAGCAGTTCTTC
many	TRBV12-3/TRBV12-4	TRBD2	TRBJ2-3	CASSLDPGLAGVIGTDTQYF	TGTGCCAGCAGTCTCGACCCCGGACTAGCGGGAGTTATTGGCACAGATACGCAGTATTTT
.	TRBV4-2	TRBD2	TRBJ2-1	CARSQDPASGAFNEQFF	TGTGCCAGGAGCCAAGATCCGGCTAGCGGAGCATTCAATGAGCAGTTCTTC
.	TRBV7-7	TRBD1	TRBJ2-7	CTNSTRTGSEQYF	TGTACTAACAGCACTAGGACAGGGTCCGAGCAGTACTTC
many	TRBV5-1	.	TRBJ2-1	CASSLDPYNEQFF	TGCGCCAGCAGCTTGGACCCCTACAATGAGCAGTTCTTC
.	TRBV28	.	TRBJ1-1	CVSRPTNGEGNTEAFF	TGTGTCAGCAGGCCAACAAACGGGGAGGGGAACACTGAAGCTTTCTTT
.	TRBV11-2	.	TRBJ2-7	CASSLDLPSRRDHKQYF	TGTGCCAGCAGCTTAGATCTCCCTAGCAGGAGGGACCACAAGCAGTACTTC
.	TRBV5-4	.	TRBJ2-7	CASSSGLVGYEQYF	TGTGCCAGCAGCTCGGGTCTAGTGGGCTACGAGCAGTACTTC
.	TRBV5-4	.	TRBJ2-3	CASSLSGSNQPQYF	TGTGCCAGCAGCTTGAGTGGAAGCAATCAGCCCCAGTATTTT
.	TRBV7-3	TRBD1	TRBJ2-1	CASSLDRGYNEQFF	TGTGCCAGCAGCTTGGACAGGGGCTACAATGAGCAGTTCTTC
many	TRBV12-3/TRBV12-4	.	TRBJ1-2	CASSLTSYGYTF	TGTGCCAGCAGCCTAACGTCTTATGGCTACACCTTC
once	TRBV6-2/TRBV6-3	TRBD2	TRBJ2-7	CDSGLGTSGRWWEQYF	TGTGACAGCGGTCTCGGGACTAGCGGGAGATGGTGGGAACAGTACTTC
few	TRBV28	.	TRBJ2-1	CASSSGDRSYNEQFF	TGTGCCAGCAGCTCCGGGGATCGCTCCTACAATGAGCAGTTCTTC
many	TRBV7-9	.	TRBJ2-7	CASSLSAFYEQYF	TGTGCCAGCAGCTTATCCGCTTTTTACGAGCAGTACTTC
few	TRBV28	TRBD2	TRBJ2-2	CASGTSGRRLSDTGELFF	TGTGCCAGTGGGACTAGCGGGCGGAGATTGTCGGACACCGGGGAGCTGTTTTTT
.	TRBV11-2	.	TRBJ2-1	CASSLTTLSQSSYNGQFF	TGTGCCAGCAGCTTAACAACTCTCTCCCAGAGCTCCTACAATGGGCAGTTCTTC
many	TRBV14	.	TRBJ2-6	CASSQGGRGLRANVPTF	TGTGCCAGCAGCCAAGGCGGACGGGGTCTCCGGGCCAACGTCCCGACTTTC
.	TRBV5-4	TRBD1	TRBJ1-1	CASTLKQGATEAFF	TGTGCCAGCACCTTGAAACAGGGGGCGACTGAAGCTTTCTTT
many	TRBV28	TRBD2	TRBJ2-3	CASSFRTGGTDTQYF	TGTGCCAGCAGTTTCAGGACGGGAGGGACAGATACGCAGTATTTT
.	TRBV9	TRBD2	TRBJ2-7	CASSPGLAQYEQYF	TGTGCCAGCAGCCCGGGACTAGCGCAGTACGAGCAGTACTTC
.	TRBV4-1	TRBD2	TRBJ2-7	CTSSHGLAGHEQYF	TGTACCAGCAGCCATGGACTAGCGGGTCATGAGCAGTACTTC
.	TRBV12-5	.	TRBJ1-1	CASVLQPNMNTEALF	TGTGCTAGTGTTTTACAGCCTAACATGAACACTGAAGCTCTCTTT
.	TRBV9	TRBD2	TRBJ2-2	CASSSPLGRGDTGELFF	TGTGCCAGCAGCTCCCCACTCGGGAGGGGGGACACCGGGGAGCTGTTTTTT
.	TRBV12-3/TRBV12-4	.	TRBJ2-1	CANSLGVRRNEQFF	TGTGCCAACAGTTTAGGGGTCAGGAGGAATGAGCAGTTCTTC
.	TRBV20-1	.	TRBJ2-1	CSASLAYSGSANEQFF	TGCAGTGCTAGCCTAGCCTACAGTGGGAGTGCCAATGAGCAGTTCTTC
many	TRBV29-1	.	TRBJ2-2	CSAPEHTGELFF	TGCAGCGCACCAGAACACACCGGGGAGCTGTTTTTT
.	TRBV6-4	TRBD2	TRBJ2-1	CASTPFPGRGVNERFF	TGTGCCAGCACCCCCTTTCCCGGACGGGGGGTTAATGAGCGGTTCTTC
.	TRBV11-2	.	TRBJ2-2	CVSSARQGGTRELFF	TGTGTTAGCAGCGCCCGACAGGGAGGGACCAGGGAGCTGTTTTTT
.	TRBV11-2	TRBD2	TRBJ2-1	CTSSCTSGAEQFF	TGTACCAGCAGCTGTACTAGCGGAGCTGAGCAGTTCTTC
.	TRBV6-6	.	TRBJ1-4	CASCNRAYNEKLFF	TGTGCTAGCTGTAACAGGGCATATAATGAAAAACTGTTTTTT
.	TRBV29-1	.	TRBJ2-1	CSVGNGNERFF	.
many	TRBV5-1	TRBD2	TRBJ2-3	CASSFLAGVPDTQYF	TGCGCCAGCAGCTTCTTAGCGGGAGTTCCAGATACGCAGTATTTT
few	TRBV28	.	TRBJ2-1	CASSLNSGIDPTGQFF	TGTGCCAGCAGTTTAAATTCGGGAATTGACCCCACGGGGCAGTTCTTC
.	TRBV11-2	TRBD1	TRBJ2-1	CASCLTHGQGYRVVQFF	TGTGCCAGCTGCTTAACCCACGGACAGGGGTACAGGGTTGTGCAGTTCTTC